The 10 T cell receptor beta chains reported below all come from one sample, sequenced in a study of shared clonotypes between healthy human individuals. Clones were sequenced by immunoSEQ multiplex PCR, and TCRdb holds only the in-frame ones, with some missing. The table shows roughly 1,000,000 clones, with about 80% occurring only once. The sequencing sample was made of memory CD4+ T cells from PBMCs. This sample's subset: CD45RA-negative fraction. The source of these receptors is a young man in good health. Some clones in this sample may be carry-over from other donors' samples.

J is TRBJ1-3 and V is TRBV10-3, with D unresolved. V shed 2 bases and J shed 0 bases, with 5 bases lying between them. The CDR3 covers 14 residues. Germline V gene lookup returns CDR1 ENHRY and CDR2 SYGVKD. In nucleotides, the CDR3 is TGTGCCATCAGTGAGGGGTTCTCTGGAAACACCATATATTTT. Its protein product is CAISEGFSGNTIYF.

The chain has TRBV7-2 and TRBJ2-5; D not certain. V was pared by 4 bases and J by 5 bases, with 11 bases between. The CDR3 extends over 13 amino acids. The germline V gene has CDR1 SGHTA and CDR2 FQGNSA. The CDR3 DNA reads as TGTGCCAGCAGCTCCACTATTCTCGAGACCCAGTACTTC. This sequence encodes CASSSTILETQYF.

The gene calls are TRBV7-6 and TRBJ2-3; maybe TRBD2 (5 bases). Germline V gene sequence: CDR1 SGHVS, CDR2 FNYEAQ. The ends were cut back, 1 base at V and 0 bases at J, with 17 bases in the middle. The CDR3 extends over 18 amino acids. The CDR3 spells CASSLEGPSSLSTDTQYF. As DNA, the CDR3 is TGTGCCAGCAGCTTAGAAGGGCCTAGCTCCCTAAGCACAGATACGCAGTATTTT.

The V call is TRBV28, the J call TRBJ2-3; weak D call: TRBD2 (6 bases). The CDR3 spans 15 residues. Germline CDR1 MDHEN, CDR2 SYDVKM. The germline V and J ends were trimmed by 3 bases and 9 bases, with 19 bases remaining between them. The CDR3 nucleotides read TGTGCCAGCAGTTTGGGGGGTAGACCATTGGGCACGCAGTATTTT. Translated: CASSLGGRPLGTQYF.

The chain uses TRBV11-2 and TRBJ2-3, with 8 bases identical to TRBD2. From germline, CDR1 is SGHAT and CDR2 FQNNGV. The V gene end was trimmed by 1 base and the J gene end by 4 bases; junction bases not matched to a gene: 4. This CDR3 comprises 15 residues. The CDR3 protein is CASSLVFGGADTQYF. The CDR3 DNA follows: TGTGCCAGCAGCTTAGTTTTCGGGGGGGCAGATACGCAGTATTTT.

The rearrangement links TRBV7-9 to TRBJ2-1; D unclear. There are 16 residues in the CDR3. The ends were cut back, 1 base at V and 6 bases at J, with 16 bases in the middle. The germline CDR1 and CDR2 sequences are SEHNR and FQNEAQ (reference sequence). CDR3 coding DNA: TGTGCCAGCAGCTTAGAGAGGTTCAGTCGGAGCAATGAGCAGTTCTTC. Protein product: CASSLERFSRSNEQFF.

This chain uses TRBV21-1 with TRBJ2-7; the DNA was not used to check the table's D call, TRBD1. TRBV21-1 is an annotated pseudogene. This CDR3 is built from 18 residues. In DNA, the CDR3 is TGTGCCAGCAGACCCCCCAAGGGGAAAGCGCCGCCCGTAGGGGAGCAGTACTTC. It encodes CASRPPKGKAPPVGEQYF.

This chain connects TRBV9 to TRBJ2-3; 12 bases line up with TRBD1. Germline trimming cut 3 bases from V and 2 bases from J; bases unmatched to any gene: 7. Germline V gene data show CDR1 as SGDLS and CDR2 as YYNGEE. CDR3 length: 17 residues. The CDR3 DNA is TGTGCCAGCAGCGGCCGGGACAGGGGGCGAGACACAGATACGCAGTATTTT. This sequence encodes CASSGRDRGRDTDTQYF.

CDR3 sequence reads: CASSVQRVYAKNIQYF. CDR3 sequence (DNA): TGTGCCAGCAGTGTTCAGAGGGTCTACGCCAAAAACATTCAGTACTTC. The V and J genes are TRBV6-7 and TRBJ2-4, with a weak D call TRBD2 (5 bases). TRBV6-7 is an open reading frame whose function is uncertain. The CDR3 runs to 16 residues. V was cut by 5 bases and J by 1 base, with 15 bases left in between.

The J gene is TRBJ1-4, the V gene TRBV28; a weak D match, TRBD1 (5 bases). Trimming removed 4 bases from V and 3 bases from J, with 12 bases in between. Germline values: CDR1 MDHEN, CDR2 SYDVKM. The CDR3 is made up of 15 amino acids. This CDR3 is CASSSLDTPNEKLFF. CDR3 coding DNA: TGTGCCAGCAGTTCATTGGACACGCCTAATGAAAAACTGTTTTTT.